A selection of T cell receptor beta chains follows, all from one sample in a study of blood T cell repertoires in COVID-19. Produced via immunoSEQ multiplex PCR; TCRdb's table is partial and in-frame only. The table records about 200,000 clones, more than 80% of them present only once. The sequenced material came from peripheral blood. The receptors were sampled from a man aged 45-60 years with acute or convalescent COVID-19. Each CDR3 is given with its conserved first and last residue. The D gene is left open where the match is weak. Size tells how often a clone was seen (once, few, many) or the class of an expanded clone, and some rows leave it out.

CDR3 protein: CASSFLLPNTGELFF; CDR3 DNA: TGTGCCAGCAGTTTCCTTCTACCGAACACCGGGGAGCTGTTTTTT; clone size: NA; D gene: NA; V gene: TRBV27; J gene: TRBJ2-2
CDR3 protein: CASSLVLAGVGTGELFF; CDR3 DNA: TGTGCCAGCAGCTTAGTCCTAGCGGGAGTCGGCACCGGGGAGCTGTTTTTT; clone size: NA; D gene: TRBD2; V gene: TRBV7-2; J gene: TRBJ2-2
CDR3 protein: CATTTGQSGANVLTF; CDR3 DNA: TGCGCCACTACGACAGGACAATCTGGGGCCAACGTCCTGACTTTC; clone size: NA; D gene: NA; V gene: TRBV5-1; J gene: TRBJ2-6
CDR3 protein: CASSFSTADWGYTF; CDR3 DNA: TGTGCCAGCAGCTTTTCGACGGCGGACTGGGGCTACACCTTC; clone size: NA; D gene: NA; V gene: TRBV11-3; J gene: TRBJ1-2
CDR3 protein: CSVALTSNQPQHF; CDR3 DNA: TGCAGCGTTGCCCTAACGAGCAATCAGCCCCAGCATTTT; clone size: once; D gene: NA; V gene: TRBV29-1; J gene: TRBJ1-5
CDR3 protein: CASSWKIGGPQYF; CDR3 DNA: TGTGCCAGTAGTTGGAAGATCGGGGGTCCGCAGTATTTT; clone size: few; D gene: NA; V gene: TRBV19; J gene: TRBJ2-3
CDR3 protein: CASSPFQTGGGETQYF; CDR3 DNA: TGTGCCAGCTCACCATTTCAAACAGGGGGCGGAGAGACCCAGTACTTC; clone size: NA; D gene: TRBD1; V gene: TRBV18; J gene: TRBJ2-5
CDR3 protein: CASSEPTGPLGGSPLHF; CDR3 DNA: TGTGCCAGCAGTGAACCGACGGGACCCCTAGGGGGTTCACCCCTCCACTTT; clone size: NA; D gene: NA; V gene: TRBV6-1; J gene: TRBJ1-6
CDR3 protein: CASSFFAKGALVRETQYF; CDR3 DNA: TGTGCCAGCAGTTTTTTCGCCAAGGGGGCATTAGTCCGGGAGACCCAGTACTTC; clone size: once; D gene: TRBD1; V gene: TRBV28; J gene: TRBJ2-5
CDR3 protein: CASSIRDRGPYEQYF; CDR3 DNA: TGTGCCAGCAGTATCCGGGACAGGGGTCCCTACGAGCAGTACTTC; clone size: NA; D gene: TRBD1; V gene: TRBV27; J gene: TRBJ2-7
CDR3 protein: CASSLSGAGGNHEYNEQFF; CDR3 DNA: TGTGCCAGCAGCTTATCGGGAGCGGGAGGAAACCATGAGTACAATGAGCAGTTCTTC; clone size: NA; D gene: TRBD2; V gene: TRBV7-9; J gene: TRBJ2-1
CDR3 protein: CASSGTSYEQFF; CDR3 DNA: TGTGCCAGCAGTGGGACTAGCTACGAGCAGTTCTTC; clone size: NA; D gene: TRBD2; V gene: TRBV2; J gene: TRBJ2-1
CDR3 protein: CASSMGQGTYEQYF; CDR3 DNA: TGTGCCAGCAGCATGGGACAGGGCACCTACGAGCAGTACTTC; clone size: once; D gene: TRBD1; V gene: TRBV5-4; J gene: TRBJ2-7
CDR3 protein: CASSTTIYSGNTIYF; CDR3 DNA: TGTGCCAGCAGTACTACGATTTACTCTGGAAACACCATATATTTT; clone size: NA; D gene: NA; V gene: TRBV28; J gene: TRBJ1-3
CDR3 protein: CASSLQGIYTEAFF; CDR3 DNA: TGCGCCAGCAGCTTGCAGGGCATTTACACTGAAGCTTTCTTT; clone size: NA; D gene: NA; V gene: TRBV5-1; J gene: TRBJ1-1
CDR3 protein: CATSRGLAPYEQYF; CDR3 DNA: TGTGCCACCAGCAGAGGGCTAGCCCCCTACGAGCAGTACTTC; clone size: NA; D gene: NA; V gene: TRBV15; J gene: TRBJ2-7
CDR3 protein: CSVEQRGVSTEAFF; CDR3 DNA: TGCAGCGTTGAACAGCGGGGGGTGAGCACTGAAGCTTTCTTT; clone size: NA; D gene: NA; V gene: TRBV29-1; J gene: TRBJ1-1
CDR3 protein: CASSIDIAKNIQYF; CDR3 DNA: TGTGCCAGTAGTATAGACATAGCCAAAAACATTCAGTACTTC; clone size: NA; D gene: NA; V gene: TRBV19; J gene: TRBJ2-4
CDR3 protein: CASSYRWGGAGELFF; CDR3 DNA: TGTGCCAGCAGTTACCGGTGGGGGGGTGCCGGGGAGCTGTTTTTT; clone size: NA; D gene: TRBD2; V gene: TRBV6-2/TRBV6-3; J gene: TRBJ2-2
CDR3 protein: CASRGLAGRSYNEQFF; CDR3 DNA: TGTGCCAGTAGGGGCCTAGCAGGCAGATCCTACAATGAGCAGTTCTTC; clone size: NA; D gene: NA; V gene: TRBV19; J gene: TRBJ2-1
CDR3 protein: CASSKLGQNQPQHF; CDR3 DNA: TGTGCCAGTAGTAAACTGGGACAGAATCAGCCCCAGCATTTT; clone size: NA; D gene: TRBD1; V gene: TRBV19; J gene: TRBJ1-5
CDR3 protein: CASSDQGGRNQPQHF; CDR3 DNA: TGTGCCAGCTCCGATCAGGGGGGTCGCAATCAGCCCCAGCATTTT; clone size: NA; D gene: TRBD1; V gene: TRBV18; J gene: TRBJ1-5
CDR3 protein: CAYADGRVGEQYF; CDR3 DNA: TGTGCCTACGCCGACGGCAGGGTTGGCGAGCAGTACTTC; clone size: NA; D gene: NA; V gene: TRBV10-3; J gene: TRBJ2-7
CDR3 protein: CASSWGVGHNQPQHF; CDR3 DNA: TGTGCCAGCAGCTGGGGAGTGGGCCACAATCAGCCCCAGCATTTT; clone size: few; D gene: NA; V gene: TRBV7-6; J gene: TRBJ1-5
CDR3 protein: CAIRTGPNSPLHF; CDR3 DNA: TGTGCCATCAGGACAGGGCCAAATTCACCCCTCCACTTT; clone size: NA; D gene: TRBD1; V gene: TRBV10-3; J gene: TRBJ1-6
CDR3 protein: CASSPGQGNGYTF; CDR3 DNA: TGCGCCAGCAGCCCCGGACAGGGTAACGGCTACACCTTC; clone size: once; D gene: TRBD1; V gene: TRBV5-1; J gene: TRBJ1-2
CDR3 protein: CASSPSLRTGDPTDTQYF; CDR3 DNA: TGTGCCAGCAGCCCATCCCTCCGGACAGGAGATCCCACAGATACGCAGTATTTT; clone size: NA; D gene: TRBD1; V gene: TRBV7-9; J gene: TRBJ2-3